Listed below are T cell receptor beta chains from one sample, sequenced in a study of CD8 T cells in ankylosing spondylitis. TCRdb used MiXCR to reprocess the 5' RACE reads, holding one entry per CDR3 protein. The profile shows fewer than 250,000 distinct CDR3 sequences, over 9.5% of them singletons. Specimen: blood, either unsorted or a sorted T cell fraction (not recorded which). The receptor source for this set is a male donor with ankylosing spondylitis or in good health (not recorded which). CDR3s include the opening cysteine and the closing phenylalanine or tryptophan. D genes are given only for firm matches. Part of the rows lack a size; the others show once, few, many or a class for expanded clones.

j_call d_call v_call clone_size cdr3_aa cdr3_nt
TRBJ2-2 . TRBV24-1 many CATSDRGGELFF TGTGCCACCAGTGACCGGGGCGGGGAGCTGTTTTTT
TRBJ1-1 . TRBV3-1 many CASSTGKFTEAFF TGTGCCAGCAGCACAGGGAAGTTCACTGAAGCTTTCTTT
TRBJ1-2 . TRBV29-1 many CSVATGTGRNYGYTF TGCAGCGTCGCTACCGGGACGGGCAGAAACTATGGCTACACCTTC
TRBJ1-5 TRBD1 TRBV6-2/TRBV6-3 . CASSLPGQGDNQPQHF TGTGCCAGCAGTCTACCGGGACAGGGGGACAATCAGCCCCAGCATTTT
TRBJ2-2 TRBD2 TRBV7-8 many CASSSIYPPSGSANTGELFF TGTGCCAGCAGCTCGATATATCCGCCTAGCGGGAGCGCGAACACCGGGGAGCTGTTTTTT
TRBJ1-2 . TRBV18 few CASSPPTRDGYTF TGTGCCAGCTCACCGCCCACGCGGGATGGCTACACCTTC
TRBJ2-1 . TRBV6-2/TRBV6-3 many CASSKSRASYNEQFF TGTGCCAGCAGCAAATCCCGGGCCTCCTACAATGAGCAGTTCTTC
TRBJ2-2 TRBD2 TRBV10-3 many CAIRTTSGVNTGELFF TGTGCCATCAGGACGACTAGCGGGGTTAACACCGGGGAGCTGTTTTTT
TRBJ2-3 TRBD2 TRBV27 many CASSSPGLASDTQYF TGTGCCAGCAGTTCCCCGGGACTAGCTTCAGATACGCAGTATTTT
TRBJ2-5 . TRBV5-1 many CASSLESGRQETQYF TGCGCCAGCAGCTTGGAATCGGGGCGGCAGGAGACCCAGTACTTC
TRBJ1-2 . TRBV2 many CAQQSDFYGYTF TGTGCCCAGCAGTCGGACTTCTATGGCTACACCTTC
TRBJ2-3 . TRBV5-1 many CASSSAGDTQYF TGCGCCAGCAGCTCCGCCGGAGATACGCAGTATTTT
TRBJ1-1 . TRBV20-1 many CSASEGGNTEAFF TGCAGTGCTAGTGAGGGGGGGAACACTGAAGCTTTCTTT
TRBJ2-4 TRBD2 TRBV4-2 many CASSTTSGGANGAKNIQYF TGTGCCAGCAGCACTACTAGCGGGGGTGCGAATGGGGCCAAAAACATTCAGTACTTC
TRBJ2-7 TRBD2 TRBV5-4 many CASSSIRTSGGAYEQYF TGTGCCAGCAGCTCCATCCGGACTAGCGGGGGGGCCTACGAGCAGTACTTC
TRBJ2-5 . TRBV20-1 many CSAKPWDFGETQYF TGCAGTGCCAAGCCATGGGATTTCGGGGAGACCCAGTACTTC
TRBJ2-1 . TRBV20-1 many CSASGTPQNEQFF TGCAGTGCTAGTGGGACTCCCCAGAATGAGCAGTTCTTC
TRBJ2-1 TRBD2 TRBV2 many CASSGLAGYGEQFF TGTGCCAGCAGTGGACTAGCGGGGTATGGTGAGCAGTTCTTC
TRBJ2-1 . TRBV3-1 many CASSPRSDEQFF TGTGCCAGCAGCCCGAGAAGTGACGAGCAGTTCTTC
TRBJ2-2 . TRBV5-1 many CASSPYPPSANTGELFF TGCGCCAGCAGCCCTTACCCTCCCTCTGCGAACACCGGGGAGCTGTTTTTT
TRBJ2-3 . TRBV5-1 many CASHEWTDTQYF TGCGCCAGCCATGAGTGGACAGATACGCAGTATTTT
TRBJ2-5 TRBD2 TRBV20-1 many CSARLVSGGTQETQYF TGCAGTGCTAGATTAGTAAGCGGGGGTACTCAAGAGACCCAGTACTTC
TRBJ2-1 . TRBV20-1 few CSASFKLNEQFF TGCAGTGCTAGTTTTAAGCTGAATGAGCAGTTCTTC
TRBJ1-1 . TRBV20-1 . CSAELGVDTEAFF TGCAGTGCTGAGTTGGGAGTTGACACTGAAGCTTTCTTT
TRBJ1-1 . TRBV29-1 few CSVGSRTSEAFF TGCAGCGTTGGAAGTAGGACTTCTGAAGCTTTCTTT